The rows below give T cell receptor beta chains drawn from one sample of a study of cytomegalovirus exposure and HLA in healthy donors. Profiled with immunoSEQ multiplex PCR; TCRdb holds only in-frame clones, not every one. The sample lists about 130,000 clones; approximately 85% were seen once. The specimen was PBMCs. The receptors shown here come from a woman under 40 in good health and CMV-seropositive. Each CDR3 is given with its conserved first and last residue. Fields, in order: V gene, D gene, J gene, clone size, CDR3 DNA, CDR3 protein. A D gene is named only where the DNA matches it firmly. Expanded clones are given a class, and other clones once, few, many or no size at all.

V: TRBV28
D: .
J: TRBJ1-3
size: .
DNA: TGTGCCAGCAGACGCCTTCTTACTGCCATCTCTGGAAACACCATATATTTT
CDR3: CASRRLLTAISGNTIYF

V: TRBV25-1
D: .
J: TRBJ2-3
size: .
DNA: TGTGCCAGCAGTGAATTATTCGGGGGTCCCCACACAGATACGCAGTATTTT
CDR3: CASSELFGGPHTDTQYF

V: TRBV5-1
D: .
J: TRBJ1-2
size: .
DNA: TGCGCCAGCAGCTTGGTGACAGACTATGGCTACACCTTC
CDR3: CASSLVTDYGYTF

V: TRBV15
D: .
J: TRBJ2-1
size: .
DNA: TGTGCCACCAGCGGGAGTGTCCCTGGACGGGAGAATGAGCAGTTCTTC
CDR3: CATSGSVPGRENEQFF

V: TRBV7-2
D: TRBD1
J: TRBJ2-7
size: .
DNA: TGTGCCAGCAGCTTCCGGGACAGGGGAATGTACGAGCAGTACTTC
CDR3: CASSFRDRGMYEQYF

V: TRBV2
D: TRBD2
J: TRBJ2-3
size: .
DNA: TGTGCCAGCAGTGACCACTTAGCGGGAGGAGGGGATACGCAGTATTTT
CDR3: CASSDHLAGGGDTQYF

V: TRBV28
D: .
J: TRBJ1-2
size: .
DNA: TGTGCCAGCAGTCCCCTATGGGGCTACACCTTC
CDR3: CASSPLWGYTF

V: TRBV11-2
D: .
J: TRBJ2-3
size: .
DNA: TGTGCCAGCAGCTTAGACCCCGGGGGTTCGGATACGCAGTATTTT
CDR3: CASSLDPGGSDTQYF

V: TRBV10-3
D: .
J: TRBJ2-1
size: .
DNA: TGTGCCATCAGTGAGTCGTTTTCAGGGGTCTACAATGAGCAGTTCTTC
CDR3: CAISESFSGVYNEQFF

V: TRBV28
D: TRBD1
J: TRBJ1-5
size: .
DNA: TGTGCCAGCAAACTCCGGAAGGGGTCAGGGGGGACGAGCAATCAGCCCCAGCATTTT
CDR3: CASKLRKGSGGTSNQPQHF

V: TRBV28
D: .
J: TRBJ1-2
size: .
DNA: TGTGCCAGCAGTTCCCCCGGTAGCAGCTATGGCTACACCTTC
CDR3: CASSSPGSSYGYTF

V: TRBV28
D: .
J: TRBJ2-5
size: .
DNA: TGTGCCAGCGGCGGACAGTTAGAGACCCAGTACTTC
CDR3: CASGGQLETQYF

V: TRBV6-6
D: .
J: TRBJ1-1
size: .
DNA: TGTGCCAGCAGTTACAGGGGATTGGACACTGAAGCTTTCTTT
CDR3: CASSYRGLDTEAFF

V: TRBV10-2
D: TRBD1
J: TRBJ1-1
size: .
DNA: TGCGCCAGCAGTGAGTCGAGGACAGGGGAGGGAGCTTTCTTT
CDR3: CASSESRTGEGAFF

V: TRBV5-1
D: TRBD1
J: TRBJ1-6
size: .
DNA: TGCGCCAGCAGCTTAGTCGGGACAGGGTCTTATTCACCCCTCCACTTT
CDR3: CASSLVGTGSYSPLHF

V: TRBV6-5
D: .
J: TRBJ1-2
size: once
DNA: TGTGCCAGCACTGGAAGGGGGGGGTATGGCTACACCTTC
CDR3: CASTGRGGYGYTF

V: TRBV2
D: .
J: TRBJ2-5
size: .
DNA: TGTGCCAGCAGTGAAAATATGAGGAAAGAGACCCAGTACTTC
CDR3: CASSENMRKETQYF

V: TRBV5-1
D: TRBD2
J: TRBJ2-5
size: few
DNA: TGCGCCAGCAGCCGCCTAGCGGGGGTCGGGGAGACCCAGTACTTC
CDR3: CASSRLAGVGETQYF

V: TRBV19
D: .
J: TRBJ2-1
size: .
DNA: TGTGCCAGTAGTATAGATCTAGCGTGGGGAGGTTACAATGAGCAGTTCTTC
CDR3: CASSIDLAWGGYNEQFF

V: TRBV7-7
D: .
J: TRBJ1-1
size: .
DNA: TGTGCTAGCAGTCCATGGCAGGGTGCTGCGACTGAAGCTTTCTTT
CDR3: CASSPWQGAATEAFF

V: TRBV6-6
D: .
J: TRBJ1-2
size: few
DNA: TGTGCCAGCAGTCTCCCCCCCTCCTATGGCTACACCTTC
CDR3: CASSLPPSYGYTF

V: TRBV6-5
D: .
J: TRBJ2-1
size: .
DNA: TGTGCCACCAAGAGGTTATTTACAGGGAATGAGCAGTTCTTC
CDR3: CATKRLFTGNEQFF

V: TRBV5-1
D: .
J: TRBJ2-3
size: .
DNA: TGCGCCAGCAGCTCTACCACGGACCTGGGGGGAAGTGGTACGCAGTATTTT
CDR3: CASSSTTDLGGSGTQYF

V: TRBV5-8
D: .
J: TRBJ1-5
size: .
DNA: TGTGCCAGCAGGACATCTAATCAGCCCCAGCATTTT
CDR3: CASRTSNQPQHF

V: TRBV28
D: .
J: TRBJ1-2
size: .
DNA: TGTGCCAGCAGTTTTGGGCAAGCTAACTATGGCTACACCTTC
CDR3: CASSFGQANYGYTF

V: TRBV29-1
D: .
J: TRBJ2-7
size: .
DNA: TGCAGCGTGGCTTTATCCTACGAGCAGTACTTC
CDR3: CSVALSYEQYF

V: TRBV5-4
D: .
J: TRBJ1-1
size: .
DNA: TGTGCCAGCAGCCCAACGGGGTATAATATTGAAGCTTTCTTT
CDR3: CASSPTGYNIEAFF

V: TRBV7-9
D: .
J: TRBJ1-1
size: .
DNA: TGTTCCAGCAGCTTCCAGGGAAACACTGAAGCTTTCTTT
CDR3: CSSSFQGNTEAFF

V: TRBV29-1
D: .
J: TRBJ2-1
size: .
DNA: TGCAGCGGGGGGGGGCGTCATGAGCAGTTCTTC
CDR3: CSGGGRHEQFF

V: TRBV28
D: .
J: TRBJ2-7
size: .
DNA: TGTGCCAGCAGACTTGGACAGACCGAGCAGTACTTC
CDR3: CASRLGQTEQYF

V: TRBV18
D: TRBD2
J: TRBJ2-3
size: .
DNA: TGTGCCAGCTCACTGGGACTAGCGGAAAACACAGATACGCAGTATTTT
CDR3: CASSLGLAENTDTQYF

V: TRBV2
D: .
J: TRBJ1-1
size: .
DNA: TGTGCCTGTCAGGGTAGGGGTTTGAACACTGAAGCTTTCTTT
CDR3: CACQGRGLNTEAFF

V: TRBV28
D: TRBD1
J: TRBJ1-2
size: .
DNA: TGTGCCAGCAGTTTATCCGGGACAGGGGGCTGGAGTGGCTACACCTTC
CDR3: CASSLSGTGGWSGYTF

V: TRBV5-1
D: .
J: TRBJ2-7
size: .
DNA: TGCGCCAGCAGCCTCGGCGGGTGGGGATACGAGCAGTACTTC
CDR3: CASSLGGWGYEQYF

V: TRBV6-5
D: .
J: TRBJ1-2
size: .
DNA: TGTGCCAGCAGTTACACAGGGCAGGCTTATGGCTACACCTTC
CDR3: CASSYTGQAYGYTF

V: TRBV5-1
D: .
J: TRBJ2-1
size: .
DNA: TGCGCCAGCAGCTTGGAGGGGTCGTACAATGAGCAGTTCTTC
CDR3: CASSLEGSYNEQFF

V: TRBV11-2
D: .
J: TRBJ1-1
size: few
DNA: TGTGCCAGCAGCCTGACAGTGTTGAACACTGAAGCTTTCTTT
CDR3: CASSLTVLNTEAFF

V: TRBV30
D: TRBD1
J: TRBJ2-5
size: once
DNA: TGTGCCTGGAGTGAACAGGGGGCGGGAGAGACCCAGTACTTC
CDR3: CAWSEQGAGETQYF

V: TRBV5-1
D: TRBD2
J: TRBJ2-3
size: .
DNA: TGCGCCAGCAGCGCAGGGACTAGTACAGATACGCAGTATTTT
CDR3: CASSAGTSTDTQYF

V: TRBV28
D: TRBD2
J: TRBJ2-1
size: once
DNA: TGTGCCAGCAGTGGAAGGGGAGGTGCGGGGGGGAGCGATGAGCAGTTCTTC
CDR3: CASSGRGGAGGSDEQFF

V: TRBV10-1
D: .
J: TRBJ2-1
size: once
DNA: TGCGCCAGCAGTGATTCGGGAATCTACAATGAGCAGTTCTTC
CDR3: CASSDSGIYNEQFF

V: TRBV7-2
D: .
J: TRBJ1-2
size: .
DNA: TGTGCCAGCAGCTTCGACAGGAGCGATGGCTACACCTTC
CDR3: CASSFDRSDGYTF

V: TRBV27
D: .
J: TRBJ1-1
size: few
DNA: TGTGCCAGCAGTATAGCTGACGACTTGAACACTGAAGCTTTCTTT
CDR3: CASSIADDLNTEAFF

V: TRBV28
D: TRBD1
J: TRBJ1-2
size: .
DNA: TGTGCCAGCAGCTCAGGAGGGACAGGGTCTGGCTACACCTTC
CDR3: CASSSGGTGSGYTF

V: TRBV2
D: .
J: TRBJ1-2
size: .
DNA: TGTGCCAGCAGTGAACAAGGGGTGCAAACGACTGGCTACACCTTC
CDR3: CASSEQGVQTTGYTF

V: TRBV7-9
D: .
J: TRBJ2-4
size: .
DNA: TGTTCCAGCAGCTTTCTGAAAAACATTCAGTACTTC
CDR3: CSSSFLKNIQYF

V: TRBV6-1
D: .
J: TRBJ1-5
size: .
DNA: TGTGCCAGCAGTGAAGCGGGCAGGGGTAATCAGCCCCAGCATTTT
CDR3: CASSEAGRGNQPQHF

V: TRBV28
D: .
J: TRBJ2-7
size: once
DNA: TGTGCCAGCAGTTTCGTGGACAGCCAGAGTCCCTACGAGCAGTACTTC
CDR3: CASSFVDSQSPYEQYF

V: TRBV2
D: TRBD1
J: TRBJ2-7
size: .
DNA: TGTGCCAGCAAAACTACAGGGGGCGCCCACTACGAGCAGTACTTC
CDR3: CASKTTGGAHYEQYF

V: TRBV5-1
D: TRBD2
J: TRBJ2-5
size: .
DNA: TGCGCCAGCAGCTTCCGGACTAGCGGGGGCCCCCTGGAGACCCAGTACTTC
CDR3: CASSFRTSGGPLETQYF

V: TRBV6-5
D: .
J: TRBJ1-2
size: .
DNA: TGTGCCAGCAGCTCAATGGGGGGTGCGGTCTATGGCTACACCTTC
CDR3: CASSSMGGAVYGYTF